Each of the 10 T cell receptor beta chains below was sequenced from the same sample in a study of T cells in localized non-small cell lung cancer. Libraries were prepared by immunoSEQ multiplex PCR; TCRdb keeps only in-frame clonotypes and omits some of them. Of under 3,000 clones listed, around 28% were seen once; the top ten hold under 8.5%. Sequencing used normal lung tissue next to the tumor, obtained before any cancer treatment. These receptors were obtained from a man aged 35 to 69 with stage I lung adenocarcinoma.

A few counts support this clone. This chain joins TRBV6-8 and TRBJ1-5, with TRBD1 as a possible D gene (5 bases). The CDR3 length is 12 residues. With 3 bases removed from V and 7 bases from J, the gap between germline ends came to 7 bases. From germline, CDR1 is MNHGY and CDR2 SAAAGT. The CDR3 loop reads CASSYGDQPQHF. The CDR3 DNA sequence: TGTGCCAGCAGTTATGGGGACCAGCCCCAGCATTTT.

The chain carries TRBV11-3 and TRBJ2-5; the match to TRBD2 covers 16 bases. Germline CDR1 and CDR2: SGHNT and YENEEA. Unmatched junction bases numbered 6, after V lost 6 bases and J lost 5 bases. The CDR3 is 16 amino acids. The CDR3 DNA reads as TGTGCCAGCAGGGGACTAGCGGGAGGGGTCCGGGAGACCCAGTACTTC. As protein: CASRGLAGGVRETQYF.

The chain uses TRBV11-3 and TRBJ1-4; 10 positions match TRBD1. The CDR3 is 15 residues long. CDR1 is SGHNT, CDR2 YENEEA, per germline. V was clipped by 5 bases and J by 8 bases; unmatched bases: 8. Here the CDR3 DNA reads TGTGCCAGCAGCCTCCGACAGGGGGCTTGGGAAAAACTGTTTTTT. Translating gives CASSLRQGAWEKLFF.

The V call is TRBV11-3, the J call TRBJ2-1; TRBD1 or TRBD2 may be the D gene (5 bases each). This CDR3 is built from 14 residues. CDR1 and CDR2 (germline): SGHNT, YENEEA. V dropped 5 bases and J dropped 6 bases, with 14 bases sitting between them. In DNA form, the CDR3 reads TGTGCCAGCAGCCACCCAGAGGGGTTCAATGAGCAGTTCTTC. Residues: CASSHPEGFNEQFF.

This clone has just a few counts. Here the CDR3 reads CASSPLTLNTEAFF. The CDR3, as DNA: TGTGCCAGCTCCCCACTAACACTGAACACTGAAGCTTTCTTT. The chain links TRBV6-8 to TRBJ1-1; D not certain. This CDR3 has 14 residues. The V end was cut by 8 bases, the J end by 0 bases, with 13 bases between. Germline V CDR1 and CDR2: MNHGY, SAAAGT.

The rearrangement uses TRBV27 and TRBJ2-3, with 10 bases aligning to TRBD2. Germline V gives CDR1 MNHEY, CDR2 SMNVEV (reference sequence). This CDR3 region has 16 residues. Trimming removed 2 bases from V and 4 bases from J; junction bases left unmatched: 6. The CDR3 is CASSLGASGRPDTQYF. In nucleotides, the CDR3 is TGTGCCAGCAGTTTAGGGGCTAGCGGGAGACCAGATACGCAGTATTTT.

The V and J genes are TRBV29-1 and TRBJ2-5; TRBD2 aligns across 10 bases. The V and J ends lost 3 bases and 5 bases, in that order; junction bases with no gene match: 9. The germline CDR1 and CDR2 sequences are SQVTM and ANQGSEA. CDR3 length equals 15 residues. CDR3: CSVDFQREGQETQYF. The CDR3 DNA is TGCAGCGTTGATTTCCAGCGGGAGGGCCAGGAGACCCAGTACTTC.

This clone was detected only a few times. The V gene is TRBV29-1, the J gene TRBJ2-7; 8 positions match TRBD1. The V segment lost 6 bases and the J segment 0 bases; nucleotides outside the gene matches: 10. Germline CDR1 reads SQVTM; CDR2 reads ANQGSEA. This CDR3 is 15 amino acids long. CDR3 sequence: CSVSRDRFSSYEQYF. The CDR3 DNA follows: TGCAGCGTGTCCCGGGACAGGTTTAGCTCCTACGAGCAGTACTTC.

This clone was seen only a few times. The rearrangement uses TRBV6-8 and TRBJ2-5; D might be TRBD2 (6 bases). Trimming pared 6 bases from V and 2 bases from J, leaving 13 bases between. The CDR3 has 14 residues. CDR1 is MNHGY and CDR2 is SAAAGT in the germline V gene. The CDR3, as DNA: TGTGCCAGCAGGCCGGACTACCTACAAGAGACCCAGTACTTC. Translation: CASRPDYLQETQYF.

The V call is TRBV9, the J call TRBJ2-6; 11 bases agree with TRBD2. The ends lost 3 bases at V and 1 base at J; junction bases unmatched: 3. In germline, CDR1 is SGDLS, CDR2 YYNGEE. CDR3 length: 17 amino acids. CDR3 residues: CASSALAGGSGANVLTF. The CDR3 coding sequence is TGTGCCAGCAGCGCCCTAGCGGGAGGATCTGGGGCCAACGTCCTGACTTTC.